This is a list of T cell receptor beta chains from one sample in a study of spatial heterogeneity in lung cancer. Via MiXCR, TCRdb re-called the 5' RACE reads, giving one row per CDR3 protein. The sample records 10,000 to 11,000 distinct CDR3 sequences, 6% to 9.5% being singletons. The sequences come from lung tumor tissue, collected at surgery. Receptors originate from a female donor with early-stage non-small cell lung cancer. CDR3s include the opening cysteine and the closing phenylalanine or tryptophan. Fields, in order: V gene, J gene, CDR3 protein.

>TRBV30|TRBJ1-2
CAWSVKKGGPLF
>TRBV28|TRBJ2-2
CASSTPYTGELFF
>TRBV18|TRBJ2-7
CASSLPGQGDFYF
>TRBV7-2|TRBJ2-2
CASSLAFGSLNTGELFF
>TRBV20-1|TRBJ1-2
CSAREAEAFYGYTF
>TRBV19|TRBJ2-7
CASSIDRDRAYEQYF
>TRBV12-3/TRBV12-4|TRBJ2-3
CASSGQSADTQYF
>TRBV7-3|TRBJ2-5
CASSFTTGAGETQYF
>TRBV7-2|TRBJ1-3
CASSLGSGLSGNTIYF
>TRBV12-3/TRBV12-4|TRBJ1-2
CASSLGGFYGYTF
>TRBV4-3|TRBJ2-1
CASSPGGAVNEQFF
>TRBV7-2|TRBJ1-1
CASSIDRDTEAFF
>TRBV10-3|TRBJ2-3
CAIKLSGGLDTQYF
>TRBV28|TRBJ2-7
CASSSSQTYEQYF
>TRBV7-6|TRBJ2-4
CASSRDRGQSGAKNIQYF
>TRBV7-9|TRBJ2-5
CASSFGGGQQETQYF
>TRBV28|TRBJ2-7
CATWAGGEQYF
>TRBV11-2|TRBJ2-2
CASSLIASPTGELFF
>TRBV5-4|TRBJ2-7
CASRWGQEVSEQYF
>TRBV3-1|TRBJ2-5
CASSQDAQRQETQYF
>TRBV7-8|TRBJ1-2
CASSMVRGADYGYTF
>TRBV11-2|TRBJ2-7
CASNPSGSPYEQYF
>TRBV6-1|TRBJ2-2
CASSQGPSTGELFF
>TRBV12-3/TRBV12-4|TRBJ2-2
CASSSALPGGAELFF
>TRBV29-1|TRBJ1-1
CSAWDSNMNTEAFF
>TRBV13|TRBJ2-3
CASSIQARLADTQYF
>TRBV7-9|TRBJ1-3
CASRTGPSGNTIYF
>TRBV7-2|TRBJ2-1
CASSLAGGSLYNEQFF
>TRBV5-1|TRBJ2-3
CASSAAGAETDTQYF
>TRBV6-2/TRBV6-3|TRBJ2-1
CASLPDSSYNEQFF
>TRBV10-1|TRBJ2-1
CASSETGLAGAQEQFF
>TRBV5-4|TRBJ2-1
CASSLELAGNSYNEQFF
>TRBV6-1|TRBJ1-5
CASSSQGFSNQPQHF
>TRBV6-2/TRBV6-3|TRBJ1-5
CASSYSIWGGISNQPQHF
>TRBV5-6|TRBJ1-1
CASSLAGPLLRAF
>TRBV20-1|TRBJ2-7
CSARKQTIEQYF
>TRBV5-1|TRBJ2-3
CASSFDADTQYF
>TRBV5-1|TRBJ1-1
CASSLDQGEAFF
>TRBV5-1|TRBJ2-7
CASSLTGSRGGAYEQYF
>TRBV7-3|TRBJ1-5
CASSRTGERNQPQHF
>TRBV20-1|TRBJ2-7
CSAIEGDYEQYF
>TRBV6-4|TRBJ2-3
CASSEDTSSTDTQYF
>TRBV28|TRBJ2-7
CASSRETGVIDTYEQYF
>TRBV27|TRBJ1-5
CASSFRGSNQPQHF
>TRBV9|TRBJ2-5
CASSVGIAGAQETQYF
>TRBV6-1|TRBJ2-7
CASSEPRNFPTEQYF
>TRBV27|TRBJ1-4
CASSFLPRPNEKLFF
>TRBV11-1|TRBJ1-1
CASSFISGDTEAFF